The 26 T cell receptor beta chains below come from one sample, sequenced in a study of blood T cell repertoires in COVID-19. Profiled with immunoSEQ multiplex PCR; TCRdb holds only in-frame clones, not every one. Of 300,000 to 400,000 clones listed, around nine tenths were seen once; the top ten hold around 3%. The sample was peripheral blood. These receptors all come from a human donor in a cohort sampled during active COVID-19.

For the CDR3, the DNA is TGCGCCAGCACACTAGAGCCGGACACCGGGGAGCTGTTTTTT. Encoded protein: CASTLEPDTGELFF. The V gene is TRBV10-1, the J gene TRBJ2-2; tentatively, D is TRBD2 (5 bases). The CDR3 has 14 residues. The V end was cut by 7 bases, the J end by 3 bases, with 12 bases between. Germline CDR1 reads WNHNN; CDR2 reads SYGVQD (reference sequence).

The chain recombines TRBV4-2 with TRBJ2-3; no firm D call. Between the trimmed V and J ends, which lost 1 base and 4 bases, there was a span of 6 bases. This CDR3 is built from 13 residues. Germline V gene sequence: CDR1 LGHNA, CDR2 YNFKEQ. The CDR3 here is CASSQVSADTQYF. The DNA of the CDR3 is TGTGCCAGCAGCCAAGTGAGCGCAGATACGCAGTATTTT.

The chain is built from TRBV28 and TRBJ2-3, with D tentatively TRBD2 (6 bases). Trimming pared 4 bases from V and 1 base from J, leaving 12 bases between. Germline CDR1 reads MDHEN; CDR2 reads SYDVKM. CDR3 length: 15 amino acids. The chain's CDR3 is CASSYSSGGTDTQYF. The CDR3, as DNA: TGTGCCAGCAGTTACTCCTCGGGGGGCACAGATACGCAGTATTTT.

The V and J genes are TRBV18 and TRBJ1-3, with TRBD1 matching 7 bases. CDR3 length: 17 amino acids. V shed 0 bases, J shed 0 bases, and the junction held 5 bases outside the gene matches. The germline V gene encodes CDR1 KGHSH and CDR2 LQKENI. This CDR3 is CASSPPRGRDSGNTIYF. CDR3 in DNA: TGTGCCAGCTCACCACCGAGGGGGCGAGACTCTGGAAACACCATATATTTT.

The CDR3 DNA follows: TGTGCCAGCAGCCCGCTAACCCTCCAAGAGACCCAGTACTTC. It encodes CASSPLTLQETQYF. V usage is TRBV3-1 (or the pseudogene TRBV3-2) and J usage is TRBJ2-5; D ambiguous. V dropped 4 bases and J dropped 1 base, with 10 bases sitting between them. Germline V gene lookup returns CDR1 LGHDT and CDR2 YNNKEL (reference sequence). The CDR3 totals 14 residues.

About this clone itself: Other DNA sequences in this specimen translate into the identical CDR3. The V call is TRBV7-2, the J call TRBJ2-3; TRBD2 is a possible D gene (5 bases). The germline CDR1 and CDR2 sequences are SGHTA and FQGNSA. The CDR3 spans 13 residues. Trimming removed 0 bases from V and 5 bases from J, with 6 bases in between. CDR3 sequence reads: CASSLAGEDTQYF. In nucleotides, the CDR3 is TGTGCCAGCAGCTTAGCCGGGGAAGATACGCAGTATTTT.

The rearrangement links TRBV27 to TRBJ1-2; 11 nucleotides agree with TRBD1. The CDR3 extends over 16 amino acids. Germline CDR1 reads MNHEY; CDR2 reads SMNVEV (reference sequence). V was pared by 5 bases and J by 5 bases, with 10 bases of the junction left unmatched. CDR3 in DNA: TGTGCCAGCAGTCCAACCGGGACAGGGGGTAATTATGGCTACACCTTC. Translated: CASSPTGTGGNYGYTF.

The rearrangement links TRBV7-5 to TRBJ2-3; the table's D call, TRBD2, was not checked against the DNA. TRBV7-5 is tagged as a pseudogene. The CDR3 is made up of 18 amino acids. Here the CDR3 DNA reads TGTGCCAGAAGCTTAGTAACTAGCGGGGACTACAGCACAGATACGCAGTATTTT. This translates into CARSLVTSGDYSTDTQYF.

As DNA, the CDR3 is TGTGCCAGCAGCAAAGATAAAGGTAAGGGGTCCTACGAGCAGTACTTC. Protein product: CASSKDKGKGSYEQYF. The V call is TRBV21-1, the J call TRBJ2-7; the table's D call of TRBD1 was not tested on the DNA. TRBV21-1 is reported as a pseudogene. There are 16 residues in the CDR3.

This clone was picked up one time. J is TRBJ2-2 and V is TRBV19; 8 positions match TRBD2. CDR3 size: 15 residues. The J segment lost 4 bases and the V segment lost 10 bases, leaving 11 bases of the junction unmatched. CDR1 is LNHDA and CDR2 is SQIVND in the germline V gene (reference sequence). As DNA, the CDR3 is TGTGCCACCTTCAAGAAGCGGGGGCCCACCGGGGAGCTGTTTTTT. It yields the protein CATFKKRGPTGELFF.

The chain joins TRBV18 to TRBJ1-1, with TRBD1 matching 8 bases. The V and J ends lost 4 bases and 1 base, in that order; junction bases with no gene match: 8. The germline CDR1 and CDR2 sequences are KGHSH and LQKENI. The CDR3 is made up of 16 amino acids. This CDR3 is CASSRGWGQENTEAFF. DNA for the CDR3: TGTGCCAGCTCACGAGGCTGGGGACAGGAGAACACTGAAGCTTTCTTT. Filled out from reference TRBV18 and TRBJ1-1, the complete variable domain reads NAGVMQNPRHLVRRRGQEARLRCSPMKGHSHVYWYRQLPEEGLKFMVYLQKENIIDESGMPKERFSAEFPKEGPSILRIQQVVRGDSAAYFCASSRGWGQENTEAFFGQGTRLTVV.

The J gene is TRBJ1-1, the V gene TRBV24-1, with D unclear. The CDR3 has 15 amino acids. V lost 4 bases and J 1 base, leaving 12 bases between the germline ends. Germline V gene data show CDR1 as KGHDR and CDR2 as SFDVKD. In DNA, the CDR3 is TGTGCCACCAGTGACTCCCGGCGGCCGAACACTGAAGCTTTCTTT. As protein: CATSDSRRPNTEAFF.

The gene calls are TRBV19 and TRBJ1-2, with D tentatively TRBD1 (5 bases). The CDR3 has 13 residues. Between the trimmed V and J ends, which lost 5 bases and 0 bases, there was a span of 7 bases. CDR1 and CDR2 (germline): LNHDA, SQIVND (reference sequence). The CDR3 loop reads CASSQQANYGYTF. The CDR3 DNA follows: TGTGCCAGTAGTCAACAGGCTAACTATGGCTACACCTTC.

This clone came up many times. The CDR3 region has the DNA TGTGCCAGCAGCAGACAGGGGGAAGGCTATAATTCACCCCTCCACTTT. It yields the protein CASSRQGEGYNSPLHF. The gene calls are TRBV7-6 and TRBJ1-6, with 9 bases lining up with TRBD1. V trimming: 5 bases; J trimming: 3 bases; junction bases outside the gene matches: 5. Germline values: CDR1 SGHVS, CDR2 FNYEAQ. This CDR3 region has 16 residues.

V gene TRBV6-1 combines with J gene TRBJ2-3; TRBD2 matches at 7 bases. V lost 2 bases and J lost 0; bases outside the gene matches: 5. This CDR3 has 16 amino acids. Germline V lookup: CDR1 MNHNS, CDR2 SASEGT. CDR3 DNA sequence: TGTGCCAGCAGTGAACGGAGCGGGATGAGCACAGATACGCAGTATTTT. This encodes CASSERSGMSTDTQYF.

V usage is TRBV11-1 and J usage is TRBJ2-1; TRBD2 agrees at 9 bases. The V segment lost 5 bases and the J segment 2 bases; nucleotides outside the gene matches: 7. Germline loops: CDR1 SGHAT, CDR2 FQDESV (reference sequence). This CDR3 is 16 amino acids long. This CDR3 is CASSPDLAGPYNEQFF. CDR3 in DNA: TGTGCCAGCAGCCCCGACCTAGCGGGGCCCTACAATGAGCAGTTCTTC.

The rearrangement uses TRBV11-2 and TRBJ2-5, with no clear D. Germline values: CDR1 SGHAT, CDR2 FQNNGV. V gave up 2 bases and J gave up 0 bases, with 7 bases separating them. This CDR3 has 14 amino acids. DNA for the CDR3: TGTGCCAGCAGCTTAAACTACCACCAAGAGACCCAGTACTTC. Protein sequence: CASSLNYHQETQYF.

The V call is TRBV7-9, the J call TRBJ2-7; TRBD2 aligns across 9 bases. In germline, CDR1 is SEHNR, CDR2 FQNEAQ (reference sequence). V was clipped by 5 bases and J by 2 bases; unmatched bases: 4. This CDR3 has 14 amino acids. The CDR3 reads CASSQGTSTYEQYF. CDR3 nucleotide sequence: TGTGCCAGCAGCCAAGGGACTAGCACCTACGAGCAGTACTTC.

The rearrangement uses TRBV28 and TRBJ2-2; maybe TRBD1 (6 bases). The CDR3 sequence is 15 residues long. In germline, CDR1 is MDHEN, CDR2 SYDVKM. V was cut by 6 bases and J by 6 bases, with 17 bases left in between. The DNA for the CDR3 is TGTGCCAGCAGGGGGGCAGGGATAGTGGCCGGGGAGCTGTTTTTT. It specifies CASRGAGIVAGELFF. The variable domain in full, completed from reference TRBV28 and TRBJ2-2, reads DVKVTQSSRYLVKRTGEKVFLECVQDMDHENMFWYRQDPGLGLRLIYFSYDVKMKEKGDIPEGYSVSREKKERFSLILESASTNQTSMYLCASRGAGIVAGELFFGEGSRLTVL.

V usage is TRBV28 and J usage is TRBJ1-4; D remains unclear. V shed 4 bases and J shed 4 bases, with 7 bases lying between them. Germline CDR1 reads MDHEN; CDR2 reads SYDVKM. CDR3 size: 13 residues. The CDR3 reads CASSSPLNEKLFF. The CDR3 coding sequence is TGTGCCAGCAGTTCCCCACTTAATGAAAAACTGTTTTTT. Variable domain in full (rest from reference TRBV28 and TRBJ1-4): DVKVTQSSRYLVKRTGEKVFLECVQDMDHENMFWYRQDPGLGLRLIYFSYDVKMKEKGDIPEGYSVSREKKERFSLILESASTNQTSMYLCASSSPLNEKLFFGSGTQLSVL.

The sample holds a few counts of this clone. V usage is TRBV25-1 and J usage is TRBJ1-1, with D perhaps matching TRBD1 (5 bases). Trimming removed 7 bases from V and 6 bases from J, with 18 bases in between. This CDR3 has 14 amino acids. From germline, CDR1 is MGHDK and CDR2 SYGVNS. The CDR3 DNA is TGTGCCAGCACCTCAGGGTTGTCCCGGGCTGAAGCTTTCTTT. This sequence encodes CASTSGLSRAEAFF.

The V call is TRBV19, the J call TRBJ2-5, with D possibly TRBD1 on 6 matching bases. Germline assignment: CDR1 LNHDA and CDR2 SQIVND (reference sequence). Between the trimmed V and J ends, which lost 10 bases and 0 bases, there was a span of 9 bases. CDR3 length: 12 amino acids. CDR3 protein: CATRQDQETQYF. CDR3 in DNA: TGTGCCACAAGACAGGACCAAGAGACCCAGTACTTC.

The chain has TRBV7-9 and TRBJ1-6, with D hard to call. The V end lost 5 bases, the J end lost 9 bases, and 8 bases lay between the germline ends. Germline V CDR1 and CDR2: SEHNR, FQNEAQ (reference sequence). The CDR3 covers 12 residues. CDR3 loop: CASSLEGSPLHF. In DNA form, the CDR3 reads TGTGCCAGCAGCCTTGAGGGTTCACCCCTCCACTTT.

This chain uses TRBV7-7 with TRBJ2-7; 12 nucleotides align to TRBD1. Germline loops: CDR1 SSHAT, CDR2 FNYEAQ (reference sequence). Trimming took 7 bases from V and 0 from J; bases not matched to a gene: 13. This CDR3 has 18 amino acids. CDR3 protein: CASITSGQGAARSYEQYF. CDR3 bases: TGTGCCAGCATTACGTCGGGACAGGGGGCTGCCCGCTCCTACGAGCAGTACTTC.

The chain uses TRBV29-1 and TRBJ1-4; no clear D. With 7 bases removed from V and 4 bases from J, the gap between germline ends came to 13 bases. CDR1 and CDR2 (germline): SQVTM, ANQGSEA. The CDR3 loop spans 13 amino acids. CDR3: CSAGWADNEKLFF. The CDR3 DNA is TGCAGCGCCGGATGGGCTGATAATGAAAAACTGTTTTTT.

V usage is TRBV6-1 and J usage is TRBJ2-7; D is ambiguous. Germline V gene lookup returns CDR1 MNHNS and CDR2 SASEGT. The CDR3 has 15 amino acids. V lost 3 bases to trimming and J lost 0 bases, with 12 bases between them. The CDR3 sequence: CASSDVWAPSYEQYF. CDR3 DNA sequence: TGTGCCAGCAGTGACGTGTGGGCACCCTCCTACGAGCAGTACTTC.